This T cell receptor beta chain emerged from a study of cytomegalovirus exposure and HLA in healthy donors. Overall study: In a previous analysis, 110 million or so unique TCR beta sequences were found from 150 million to 200 million T cells. Study results and limitations: There were some V segments, including TRBV6-2 and TRBV6-3, excluded as indistinguishable. It was reported that the classifier diagnosed cytomegalovirus status with high specificity and sensitivity in both the original and validation cohorts. A previous analysis found most TCR beta V segments productive roughly 87% or roughly 30% of the time.

This CDR3 comprises 19 residues. Trimming removed 0 bases at V and 4 bases at J, with 26 bases between. In germline, CDR1 is SGHRS, CDR2 YFSETQ. Researchers ran the PCR with 60 Vbeta and 13 Jbeta primers. Some clones are missing from TCRdb's copy, which holds only in-frame ones; the method was immunoSEQ multiplex PCR. The data contain 87,000 or so clones, roughly three quarters of them singletons. With respect to this clone: Antigen unknown.

The gene calls are TRBV5-1 and TRBJ2-7; a weak D match, TRBD1 (6 bases). This receptor was identified in a woman aged 40 to 55 in good health and CMV-seronegative. Source material: PBMCs. CDR3 protein: CASSLVPRNSGVRQYEQYF. The CDR3 DNA reads TGCGCCAGCAGCTTGGTCCCCCGGAATTCAGGGGTGCGACAATACGAGCAGTACTTC.